A single sample is the source of the 4 T cell receptor beta chains below, sequenced in a study of identical twins. One entry per CDR3 protein, called by TCRdb with MiXCR from the 5' RACE reads. The sample has 540,000 or so distinct CDR3 sequences, about 20% seen once. This sample was also put to use in a study of yellow fever vaccine responses in identical twins.

Specimen: CD4+ T cells sorted from blood. These receptors were obtained from a woman aged 18-35 years in good health.

A few counts support this clonotype. CDR3 in DNA: TGTGCCACGGCCGGACTAGCGGGACCTGTAGATACGCAGTATTTT. Translating gives CATAGLAGPVDTQYF. The chain couples TRBV10-3 to TRBJ2-3; 12 nucleotides agree with TRBD2. The CDR3 runs to 15 residues. In germline, CDR1 is ENHRY, CDR2 SYGVKD. Trimming cost V 10 bases and J 5 bases; bases outside gene matches: 10.

This chain joins TRBV7-3 and TRBJ2-3; D gene ambiguous. The CDR3 extends over 14 amino acids. Germline loops: CDR1 SGHTA, CDR2 FQGTGA. V was trimmed by 0 bases and J by 0 bases, leaving 4 bases between them. CDR3 in DNA: TGTGCCAGCAGCTTAACGCATAGCACAGATACGCAGTATTTT. Residues: CASSLTHSTDTQYF.

The chain uses TRBV20-1 and TRBJ2-1, with D perhaps matching TRBD2 (6 bases). The V and J ends lost 6 bases and 7 bases respectively, with 19 bases between them. The CDR3 extends over 14 amino acids. CDR1 and CDR2 from the germline V gene are DFQATT and SNEGSKA (reference sequence). DNA of the CDR3: TGCAGTGCCGGTGGGAGGACACAGAGGAATGAGCAGTTCTTC. This encodes CSAGGRTQRNEQFF.

This clonotype was counted between two and nine times. The V gene is TRBV6-1, the J gene TRBJ1-2; 7 nucleotides align to TRBD1. V lost 6 bases, J lost 6 bases, and 7 bases stayed unmatched. Germline CDR1 MNHNS, CDR2 SASEGT. CDR3 length: 13 amino acids. This CDR3 reads CASRSQGWNGYTF. CDR3 coding DNA: TGTGCCAGCAGATCACAGGGGTGGAATGGCTACACCTTC.